Detailed here is one T cell receptor (beta chain). Its specificity is unknown. These data belong to a study of human T cells and chemical hapten exposure. Study background: Per-sample TCR yield variability stemmed mainly from small pooled library volume differences. Broader study findings: No alteration of TCRs above 1 in 1000 frequency was seen with DPC sensitization.

The time point denotes: healthy volunteer bleed at 6 weeks. Unfractionated whole blood was the source from which total RNA was extracted. In the library, unique molecular identifiers were attached to individual cDNA molecules. TCRdb reanalysed the RACE reads using MiXCR and keeps one entry per CDR3 protein. The sample carries fewer than 40,000 distinct CDR3 sequences, less than 5.5% recorded once. Germline CDR1 is MNHNS and CDR2 is SASEGT. The length of the CDR3 is 15 residues. V lost 1 base and J lost 4, with 13 bases in between. J is TRBJ1-2 and V is TRBV6-1; no clear D gene. This sequence originates from a human donor in good health. Some clones in this sample may be carry-over from other donors' samples. What was sequenced was whole blood. The CDR3 loop reads CASSEDEFWPYGYTF. CDR3 DNA sequence: TGTGCCAGCAGTGAAGATGAGTTTTGGCCCTATGGCTACACCTTC.